The clone carrying this TCR beta chain appeared a few times. This CDR3 region has 16 residues. In germline, CDR1 is MGHDK, CDR2 SYGVNS. The V end lost 6 bases, the J end lost 0 bases, and 15 bases lay between the germline ends. cDNA carried unique molecular identifiers, and a universal primer site was added by template switching. TCRdb re-called the 5' RACE reads through MiXCR, storing one row per CDR3 protein. Altogether 300,000 to 350,000 distinct CDR3 sequences are present, around 12% being singletons, with the ten largest covering around 7.8%. The data belong to a study of identical twins. This sample was shared with a second study, whose subject was yellow fever vaccine responses in identical twins.

Sequencing input: CD8+ T cells sorted from blood. V and J are TRBV25-1 and TRBJ2-1, with no clear D. This TCR was sampled from a young woman in good health. The CDR3 loop reads CASSERKPGSYNEQFF. The CDR3, as DNA: TGTGCCAGCAGCGAAAGGAAGCCAGGCTCCTACAATGAGCAGTTCTTC.